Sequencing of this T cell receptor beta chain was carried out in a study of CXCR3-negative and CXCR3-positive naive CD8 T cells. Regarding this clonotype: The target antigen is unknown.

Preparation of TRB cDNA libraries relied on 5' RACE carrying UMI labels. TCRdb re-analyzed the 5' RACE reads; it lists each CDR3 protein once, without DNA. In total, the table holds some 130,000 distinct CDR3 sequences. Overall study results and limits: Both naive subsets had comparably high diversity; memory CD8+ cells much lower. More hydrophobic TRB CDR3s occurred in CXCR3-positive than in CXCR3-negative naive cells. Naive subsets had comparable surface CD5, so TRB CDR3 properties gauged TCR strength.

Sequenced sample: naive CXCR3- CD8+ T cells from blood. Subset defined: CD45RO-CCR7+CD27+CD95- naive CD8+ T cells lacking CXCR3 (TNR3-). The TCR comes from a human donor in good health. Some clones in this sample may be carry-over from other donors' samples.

The CDR3: CASSPGTTYEQYF. This sequence joins TRBV5-4 and TRBJ2-7. In germline, CDR1 is SGHNT, CDR2 YYREEE (reference sequence). The CDR3 spans 13 residues.